Presented here are 15 T cell receptor beta chains from one specimen sequenced in a study of blood T cell repertoires in COVID-19. Here immunoSEQ multiplex PCR was the method, and the copy in TCRdb shows in-frame clones only, minus some. The sample contains 200,000 to 250,000 clones, approximately 81% of which appear only once. Sample: peripheral blood. These receptors originate from a man aged 25 to 40 with active or convalescent COVID-19.

The rearrangement links TRBV5-1 to TRBJ2-1; TRBD1 agrees at 10 bases. Germline CDR1 SGHRS, CDR2 YFSETQ. This CDR3 spans 16 amino acids. V lost 1 base, J lost 5 bases, and 6 bases stayed unmatched. CDR3: CASSLTVTGGNNEQFF. The DNA of the CDR3 is TGCGCCAGCAGCTTGACTGTGACAGGGGGCAACAATGAGCAGTTCTTC.

The V call is TRBV19, the J call TRBJ2-7, with D possibly TRBD1 on 6 matching bases. The V end was cut by 5 bases, the J end by 2 bases, with 13 bases between. Looked up from germline, CDR1 is LNHDA and CDR2 is SQIVND (reference sequence). CDR3 length equals 14 residues. DNA for the CDR3: TGTGCCAGTAGTTCAGGGGCAGGGCCCTACGAGCAGTACTTC. Its protein is CASSSGAGPYEQYF.

This rearrangement joins TRBV2 to TRBJ2-2; 11 bases line up with TRBD2. V was clipped by 3 bases and J by 6 bases; unmatched bases: 3. CDR1 and CDR2 (germline): SNHLY, FYNNEI. The CDR3 is 15 amino acids. The CDR3 is CASSETSGKAGELFF. In nucleotides, the CDR3 is TGTGCCAGCAGTGAGACTAGCGGGAAGGCCGGGGAGCTGTTTTTT.

This rearrangement joins TRBV7-2 to TRBJ1-5; D might be TRBD1 (5 bases). Trimming took off 3 bases at V and 2 bases at J, with 11 bases between the two ends. The CDR3 is 15 residues long. Germline CDR1 SGHTA, CDR2 FQGNSA. The CDR3 DNA reads as TGTGCCAGCAGCTTTCAGCAGGGCGGCAATCAGCCCCAGCATTTT. Protein: CASSFQQGGNQPQHF.

This chain links TRBV24-1 with TRBJ2-7; unclear D gene. The CDR3 runs to 14 residues. Germline V gene sequence: CDR1 KGHDR, CDR2 SFDVKD. This chain's CDR3 is CSHLPRLHSYEQYF. CDR3 nucleotide sequence: TGTAGCCACCTGCCTCGTCTCCACTCCTACGAGCAGTACTTC.

V gene TRBV28 combines with J gene TRBJ1-4; possibly TRBD1 for D (6 bases). Germline assignment: CDR1 MDHEN and CDR2 SYDVKM. The CDR3 runs to 16 residues. V shed 3 bases and J shed 5 bases, with 16 bases lying between them. The CDR3, as DNA: TGTGCCAGCAGTTTGGCGGCCGCAACAGGGAATGAAAAACTGTTTTTT. It codes for CASSLAAATGNEKLFF.

V gene TRBV19 combines with J gene TRBJ1-1, with 10 bases identical to TRBD1. The germline V gene has CDR1 LNHDA and CDR2 SQIVND (reference sequence). V was pared by 7 bases and J by 0 bases, with 2 bases of the junction left unmatched. The CDR3 sequence is 14 residues long. The CDR3 nucleotides read TGTGCCAGTATGGGGACAGGGGTGAACACTGAAGCTTTCTTT. Its translation is CASMGTGVNTEAFF.

J is TRBJ2-2 and V is TRBV19; 8 bases map to TRBD1. V dropped 9 bases and J dropped 5; count of bases not matched to a gene: 8. Per the germline V gene, CDR1 is LNHDA and CDR2 is SQIVND (reference sequence). The CDR3 has 14 amino acids. The CDR3 DNA is TGTGCCAGCCTAGACAGGGGTTGGACCGGGGAGCTGTTTTTT. Its protein is CASLDRGWTGELFF.

The V call is TRBV7-2, the J call TRBJ1-4; unclear D gene. Germline-derived CDR1 and CDR2 are SGHTA and FQGNSA. This CDR3 is built from 12 residues. V gave up 7 bases and J gave up 11 bases, with 14 bases separating them. The CDR3 DNA is TGTGCCAGCACCTCCGTTTCGGAGAAACTGTTTTTT. Protein: CASTSVSEKLFF.

The chain links TRBV19 to TRBJ1-5; D uncertain. Germline lookup yields CDR1 LNHDA and CDR2 SQIVND (reference sequence). The V gene lost 5 bases and the J gene lost 5 bases, with 19 bases spanning the gap. The length of the CDR3 is 16 residues. Written as DNA, the CDR3 is TGTGCCAGTAGTGAGCCCTCTGGGAGACTCGATCAGCCCCAGCATTTT. It codes for CASSEPSGRLDQPQHF. Based on the CDR3 plus reference TRBV19 and TRBJ1-5, the full variable domain is DGGITQSPKYLFRKEGQNVTLSCEQNLNHDAMYWYRQDPGQGLRLIYYSQIVNDFQKGDIAEGYSVSREKKESFPLTVTSAQKNPTAFYLCASSEPSGRLDQPQHFGDGTRLSIL.

The chain's CDR3 is CASSKFGVGETQYF. DNA of the CDR3: TGTGCCAGCAGCAAGTTCGGGGTCGGGGAGACCCAGTACTTC. This chain connects TRBV7-8 to TRBJ2-5; perhaps TRBD2 as D (5 bases). Trimming cost V 5 bases and J 5 bases, with 15 bases left between them. Germline CDR1 SGHVS, CDR2 FQNEAQ. The CDR3 has 14 residues.

The rearrangement uses TRBV5-4 and TRBJ2-7; a weak D match, TRBD2 (6 bases). The CDR3 is 15 residues long. Germline V lookup: CDR1 SGHNT, CDR2 YYREEE (reference sequence). With 5 bases removed from V and 4 bases from J, the gap between germline ends came to 19 bases. For the CDR3, the DNA is TGTGCCAGCAGTCTGGGGCGGGAAGGATCGTACGAGCAGTACTTC. It encodes CASSLGREGSYEQYF. The variable domain in full, completed from reference TRBV5-4 and TRBJ2-7, reads ETGVTQSPTHLIKTRGQQVTLRCSSQSGHNTVSWYQQALGQGPQFIFQYYREEENGRGNFPPRFSGLQFPNYSSELNVNALELDDSALYLCASSLGREGSYEQYFGPGTRLTVT.

The chain carries TRBV7-9 and TRBJ2-1; 10 bases line up with TRBD2. This CDR3 is 15 amino acids long. Germline V gene sequence: CDR1 SEHNR, CDR2 FQNEAQ (reference sequence). V was clipped by 10 bases and J by 8 bases; unmatched bases: 14. DNA of the CDR3: TGTGCCACCAGGAAGGGCACTAGCGGGGCTCATGAGCAGTTCTTC. Protein: CATRKGTSGAHEQFF.

This clone showed up just once. This chain uses TRBV7-9 with TRBJ1-5, with TRBD1 as a possible D gene (6 bases). This CDR3 has 15 amino acids. Germline CDR1 SEHNR, CDR2 FQNEAQ (reference sequence). Trimming removed 3 bases from V and 2 bases from J, with 11 bases in between. The DNA for the CDR3 is TGTGCCAGCAGCTTCACAGGGTTCGGCAATCAGCCCCAGCATTTT. The encoded protein is CASSFTGFGNQPQHF.

Only a few counts were recorded for this clone. CDR3 protein: CASSDPGTGSSTEAFF. The CDR3 bases are TGTGCCAGCAGTGATCCCGGGACAGGTTCAAGCACTGAAGCTTTCTTT. The chain combines TRBV28 with TRBJ1-1; the match to TRBD1 covers 8 bases. Germline trimming cut 5 bases from V and 4 bases from J; bases unmatched to any gene: 12. This CDR3 is built from 16 residues. Germline V gene sequence: CDR1 MDHEN, CDR2 SYDVKM.